These T cell receptor beta chains were read from a single sample in a study of shared clonotypes between healthy human individuals. Clones were sequenced by immunoSEQ multiplex PCR, and TCRdb holds only the in-frame ones, with some missing. The sample holds approximately 2,000,000 clones; just under 95% are singletons and the top ten take about 1.7%. The sample consisted of naive CD8+ T cells from PBMCs. Source of these receptors: a man between 18 and 29 years old in good health. Some clones in this sample may be carry-over from other donors' samples. CDR3s include the opening cysteine and the closing phenylalanine or tryptophan. D genes are given only for firm matches. Size is stated for part of the rows, as once, few or many counts, or as a class when the clone is expanded.

j_call clone_size d_call v_call cdr3_aa cdr3_nt
TRBJ2-3 . . TRBV27 CASSWGVSTDTQYF TGTGCCAGCAGTTGGGGTGTGAGCACAGATACGCAGTATTTT
TRBJ1-5 once . TRBV27 CASSLRQGNQPQHF TGTGCCAGCAGTTTAAGGCAGGGCAATCAGCCCCAGCATTTT
TRBJ2-1 . TRBD2 TRBV5-6 CASSLEVGGRGRHEQFF TGTGCCAGCAGCTTGGAGGTTGGCGGGAGAGGGAGGCATGAGCAGTTCTTC
TRBJ2-1 . . TRBV14 CASSVGPGAYNEQFF TGTGCCAGCAGCGTCGGGCCAGGGGCCTACAATGAGCAGTTCTTC
TRBJ2-1 . . TRBV4-3 CASSQDSRSEQFF TGCGCCAGCAGCCAAGATTCACGATCGGAGCAGTTCTTC
TRBJ2-7 . TRBD1 TRBV28 CASRGQGASYEQYF TGTGCCAGCAGAGGCCAGGGGGCCTCCTACGAGCAGTACTTC
TRBJ2-1 . . TRBV19 CASSIWLNNEQFF TGTGCCAGTAGTATCTGGTTGAACAATGAGCAGTTCTTC
TRBJ2-1 . . TRBV9 CASSVGLVNEQFF TGTGCCAGCAGCGTAGGCCTAGTCAATGAGCAGTTCTTC
TRBJ2-3 . TRBD1 TRBV13 CASSLGGQGAPVTDTQYF TGTGCCAGCAGCTTAGGAGGACAGGGGGCGCCGGTCACAGATACGCAGTATTTT
TRBJ2-7 . . TRBV13 CASSFRQVRYEQYF TGTGCCAGCAGCTTTCGACAGGTTAGGTACGAGCAGTACTTC
TRBJ1-1 . . TRBV4-3 CASSHRLTNTEAFF TGCGCCAGCAGCCACAGACTGACTAACACTGAAGCTTTCTTT
TRBJ1-5 few . TRBV5-6 CASSLGSNQPQHF TGTGCCAGCAGCTTGGGGAGCAATCAGCCCCAGCATTTT
TRBJ1-5 . . TRBV28 CASSLFRSNQPQHF TGTGCCAGCAGTTTATTCAGGAGCAATCAGCCCCAGCATTTT
TRBJ1-5 once . TRBV19 CASSTAWQGAQPQHF TGTGCCAGTAGTACCGCATGGCAGGGCGCTCAGCCCCAGCATTTT
TRBJ2-7 . TRBD2 TRBV28 CASSPRLAGTDYEQYF TGTGCCAGCAGTCCCAGACTAGCGGGAACGGACTACGAGCAGTACTTC
TRBJ2-7 . TRBD2 TRBV13 CASSSREENEQYF TGTGCCAGCAGCTCCCGGGAGGAAAACGAGCAGTACTTC
TRBJ1-2 . . TRBV6-1 CASSEGRGYTDGYTF TGTGCCAGCAGTGAAGGTCGGGGGTATACTGATGGCTACACCTTC
TRBJ2-3 . . TRBV6-1 CASSGLADTQYF TGTGCCAGCAGTGGACTTGCAGATACGCAGTATTTT
TRBJ1-2 . . TRBV29-1 CSVGVGPSNYGYTF TGCAGCGTTGGAGTCGGGCCCAGTAACTATGGCTACACCTTC
TRBJ2-3 . TRBD2 TRBV16 CASSQSRLAGWDTQYF TGTGCCAGCAGCCAATCTCGACTAGCGGGATGGGATACGCAGTATTTT
TRBJ2-2 . . TRBV10-1 CASSDGGTDTGELFF TGCGCCAGCAGTGATGGGGGAACGGACACCGGGGAGCTGTTTTTT
TRBJ2-7 . . TRBV4-3 CASSPGVAGAHYEQYF TGCGCCAGCAGCCCAGGGGTTGCGGGAGCGCACTACGAGCAGTACTTC
TRBJ1-3 . . TRBV2 CARTQGGRGNTIYF TGTGCCAGGACACAGGGTGGCCGTGGAAACACCATATATTTT
TRBJ2-2 once . TRBV10-3 CAISESVNSGFPTGELFF TGTGCCATCAGTGAGTCCGTCAACTCAGGGTTCCCGACCGGGGAGCTGTTTTTT
TRBJ1-2 . . TRBV10-3 CAISDGMGGKGYGYTF TGTGCCATCAGTGATGGGATGGGAGGGAAAGGCTATGGCTACACCTTC
TRBJ2-1 . . TRBV5-1 CASSFQQVLSSYNEQFF TGCGCCAGCAGCTTCCAACAGGTGCTAAGCTCCTACAATGAGCAGTTCTTC
TRBJ2-7 once TRBD2 TRBV10-3 CASQAGAVYEQYF TGTGCCAGCCAAGCGGGAGCCGTTTACGAGCAGTACTTC
TRBJ2-7 . TRBD1 TRBV27 CASSYGTGAYEQYF TGTGCCAGCAGTTACGGGACAGGAGCCTACGAGCAGTACTTC
TRBJ1-1 . TRBD1 TRBV6-1 CASRLRQGLGTEAFF TGTGCCAGCAGACTTCGACAGGGGTTGGGCACTGAAGCTTTCTTT
TRBJ2-5 . . TRBV9 CASSVGQRGEHSETQYF TGTGCCAGCAGCGTAGGTCAAAGGGGCGAGCACTCGGAGACCCAGTACTTC
TRBJ2-5 . TRBD1 TRBV2 CASRERDRGRQTQYF TGTGCCAGCAGAGAACGGGACAGGGGGCGGCAGACCCAGTACTTC
TRBJ1-3 . TRBD1 TRBV28 CASSFGTGANSGNTIYF TGTGCCAGCAGTTTCGGGACAGGGGCGAACTCTGGAAACACCATATATTTT
TRBJ2-7 . . TRBV6-5 CASSSTGPGAAEQYF TGTGCCAGCAGTTCGACGGGGCCCGGGGCCGCCGAGCAGTACTTC